This T cell receptor beta chain originates from a study of blood T cells in healthy people across ages (dated by TCRdb to between 2014 and 2017). Broadly, across the study: In model experiments, template switching captured roughly one uniquely barcoded TCR beta cDNA molecule for every two T cells. Four age groups were formed from the donors: young (average around 15 years), middle-aged (around 39), aged (about 68) and long-lived (roughly 81). To track age-related changes in TCR beta repertoire diversity, the study relied on deep sequencing normalized with unique cDNA molecular identifiers. Two additional independent replicas of 1 million unique cDNA reads from the same blood draw were analyzed for two donors (one aged 18 to 30 and one aged 80 or older). To avoid experimental bias, donors of different ages were spread randomly across the sequencing lanes. Results and caveats for the whole study, not just this receptor: Total diversity estimates from one million sequenced T cells were considered lower bounds and underestimates. Donor CMV infection status was unknown, potentially confounding age-related changes in expanded clonotypes. Conclusive comparison of naive and antigen-experienced compartments was prevented by the profiling of bulk unsorted PBMCs. Observed TCR beta diversity correlated strongly with the percentage of naive T cells measured by flow cytometry. As age increased, observed TCR beta diversity per million T cells dropped in a roughly linear way, and a significant reduction was already evident by age 40. The long-lived group showed more naive CD4+ T cells, fewer expanded clones and increased TCR diversity than the aged group, suggesting age selection.

The donors were a few dozen Caucasian individuals from Russia, aged about 6 to 100 years, who were systemically healthy. Around 9.9 milliliters of peripheral blood were collected from each donor into EDTA-treated Vacutainer tubes. PBMCs were isolated by Ficoll-Paque density-gradient centrifugation, with at least 6.5 million obtained per sample. Trizol reagent was used to extract total RNA from the PBMCs, yielding at least 5 micrograms per sample. For every donor, an aliquot of PBMCs went through flow cytometry to measure the percentages of naive CD45RAhigh/CD27high T cells. V is trimmed back by 5 bases and J by 3 bases, and the junction contains 12 bases that no gene match accounts for. The germline V gene supplies CDR1 MDHEN and CDR2 SYDVKM. Inclusive of the bounding cysteine and phenylalanine, the CDR3 is 17 residues long. Only CDR3 DNA is held: 51 bases, read in frame from base 1. The library was built by means of 5' RACE. Sequenced using an Illumina HiSeq 2500. A second PCR of about 7 to 12 cycles was run with a J-beta primer mix and a sample-barcoded 5' primer. A unique molecular identifier was introduced onto each TCR beta cDNA molecule by a template-switch 5' adaptor carrying 12 random nucleotides. Each sample yielded at least 2.5 million CDR3-containing paired-end reads. All of the RNA was converted into first-strand cDNA using the Mint cDNA synthesis kit, with a TRBC-specific oligonucleotide serving as the primer. Following uracil-DNA glycosylase treatment, all cDNA underwent a first 18-cycle PCR with the universal primers M1SS and BC2_uni_R. The paper's processing steps were these. Normalization of each sample was performed by random selection of 1 million high-quality reads, each carrying a distinct molecular identifier. Reads sharing molecular identifiers were discarded rather than binned into consensus sequences. MiTCR, with a Q25 quality threshold and the strictest error-elimination algorithm, was used for CDR3 identification, clonotype clustering and error correction. Lower-bound total TCR beta diversity was estimated with a nonparametric unseen species model using Euler transformation. TCRdb ran its own pipeline on the public reads, namely fastp trimming at Q25 and MiXCR clone calling, and kept in-frame beta chains. CDR3 protein duplicates are merged, each entry listing the most common genes and DNA. TCRdb, not the authors, supplied the V and J calls. For this sample the table gives some 900,000 distinct CDR3 sequences, of which roughly 52% were detected only once. The ten largest clonotypes hold around 15% of the sample.

Concerning this clonotype: The antigen it recognizes is unknown. The input lacks base qualities; no much larger clone sits a single base away.

The sequence was obtained from a man aged 30-40 years in good health. The material sequenced was blood. The chain is encoded by TRBV28 joined to TRBJ2-5; TRBD1 agrees with 10 junctional bases. The CDR3 loop reads CASSPGQGRGGEETQYF. The nucleotide sequence reads as follows: TGTGCCAGCAGTCCGGGACAGGGGAGAGGAGGTGAAGAGACCCAGTACTTC. The variable domain in full, with residues beyond the CDR3 obtained from the reference TRBV28 and TRBJ2-5 genes, is DVKVTQSSRYLVKRTGEKVFLECVQDMDHENMFWYRQDPGLGLRLIYFSYDVKMKEKGDIPEGYSVSREKKERFSLILESASTNQTSMYLCASSPGQGRGGEETQYFGPGTRLLVL.